The 4 T cell receptor beta chains below were found in one sample sequenced in a study of read filtering for tumor transcriptome and immune sequencing (TCRdb year 2020). Sequencing instrument: Illumina HiSeq 4000. The Immunoverse kit was used to build TCR libraries from 400 ng RNA, with molecular barcoded adaptors covering alpha/delta and beta/gamma chains. TCRdb handled the public reads itself, with Q25 trimming in fastp and clone calling in MiXCR, and kept productive beta chains. Entries that share a CDR3 protein sequence are merged under the most common genes and DNA. The sample yields more than 55,000 distinct CDR3 sequences; roughly a fifth were counted once. Roughly 11% of the sample is in the top ten clones. Sequencing input: a population of CD138-negative cells sorted from bone marrow. Read against the paper, the sample's cell subset or site label means: bone marrow mononuclear cells depleted of CD138+ plasma/myeloma cells by negative magnetic selection. These receptors came from a donor aged 40 or older with multiple myeloma.

The genes are TRBV20-1 and TRBJ1-1; D gene unclear. Germline V gene lookup returns CDR1 DFQATT and CDR2 SNEGSKA (reference sequence). The CDR3 totals 12 residues. V lost 1 base and J 1 base, leaving 4 bases between the germline ends. The CDR3 spells CSARVGNTEAFF. CDR3 nucleotide sequence: TGCAGTGCTAGAGTAGGGAACACTGAAGCTTTCTTT.

This clonotype came up many times. The rearrangement links TRBV2 to TRBJ1-5; TRBD1 agrees at 12 bases. Germline V gene lookup returns CDR1 SNHLY and CDR2 FYNNEI. The CDR3 totals 15 residues. The junction had 7 bases not matched to a gene; V was cut back by 6 bases and J by 7 bases. In nucleotides, the CDR3 is TGTGCCAGCAGGCCGGGACAGGGGGCGAGGCAGCCCCAGCATTTT. Its protein is CASRPGQGARQPQHF.

This clonotype was recorded at least ten times. The chain combines TRBV28 with TRBJ1-1, with TRBD1 as a possible D gene (5 bases). V lost 7 bases and J lost 4, with 16 bases in between. The germline V gene has CDR1 MDHEN and CDR2 SYDVKM. The CDR3 length is 14 residues. The CDR3 sequence is CASTHARGTTEAFF. In nucleotides, the CDR3 is TGTGCCAGCACCCACGCACGGGGGACCACTGAAGCTTTCTTT.

Many counts were recorded for this clonotype. The chain joins TRBV20-1 to TRBJ2-3; 7 bases fit TRBD1. Germline lookup yields CDR1 DFQATT and CDR2 SNEGSKA (reference sequence). This CDR3 is built from 15 residues. V shed 3 bases and J 2 bases; nucleotides not matched to a gene: 8. CDR3 bases: TGCAGTGCTAGTCCCATGCAGGGGGTCACAGATACGCAGTATTTT. It specifies CSASPMQGVTDTQYF.